This T cell receptor beta chain is from a study of long-term antiretroviral therapy in people with HIV. Findings and caveats of the study: Therapy changes, viral resistance and ART adherence were not documented in the available data. Before ART, certain clones expanded, and these dominated the repertoire at all time points.

One or more pre-ART and two or more post-ART PBMC samples were available from each donor. Treatment locations for all participants with HIV were in the United States. As for this clone: The antigen remains unidentified.

Germline assignment: CDR1 WSHSY and CDR2 SAAADI. The ends were cut back, 3 bases at V and 7 bases at J, with 18 bases in the middle. The CDR3 runs 15 residues. The assay used was immunoSEQ (version v3.0), run at survey level. Produced via immunoSEQ multiplex PCR; TCRdb's table is partial and in-frame only. Among over 25,000 clones listed, roughly 87% were seen once. This TCR derives from a woman aged 25 to 39 with HIV. The rearrangement links TRBV10-2 to TRBJ1-2; weak D call: TRBD1 (6 bases). The source was unsorted PBMCs, collected 1.1 years before starting antiretroviral therapy. CDR3: CASSETEGGASGYTF. The CDR3 DNA reads as TGCGCCAGCAGTGAAACTGAAGGGGGGGCGAGTGGCTACACCTTC.